One sample yielded the 20 T cell receptor beta chains listed below, sequenced in a study of blood T cell repertoires in COVID-19. The repertoire was sequenced with immunoSEQ multiplex PCR; TCRdb's copy has only in-frame clones and lacks some. The repertoire consists of 150,000 to 170,000 clones, with about 73% occurring once and the leading ten covering roughly 1.7%. Sequencing was carried out using peripheral blood. Receptor source: an elderly man with acute or convalescent COVID-19.

This sequence joins TRBV28 and TRBJ1-1; a weak D match, TRBD1 (6 bases). The CDR3 sequence is 15 residues long. Germline V gene lookup returns CDR1 MDHEN and CDR2 SYDVKM. Deletions cut 5 bases from V and 0 bases from J, with 13 bases between. In nucleotides, the CDR3 is TGTGCCAGCAGTCCGGGGGGGGCCTTGAACACTGAAGCTTTCTTT. Its translation is CASSPGGALNTEAFF.

The chain uses TRBV6-5 and TRBJ1-5; TRBD1 is a possible D gene (5 bases). Germline loops: CDR1 MNHEY, CDR2 SVGAGI. Trimming shortened V by 6 bases and J by 3 bases, and 15 bases separated the two germline ends. This CDR3 comprises 15 residues. The CDR3 reads CASRAGTQNNQPQHF. CDR3 nucleotide sequence: TGTGCCAGCAGGGCCGGGACTCAAAACAATCAGCCCCAGCATTTT.

This chain links TRBV29-1 with TRBJ1-2, with 10 positions matching TRBD1. The CDR3 is 14 amino acids. V trimming: 4 bases; J trimming: 7 bases; junction bases outside the gene matches: 9. Germline V gene lookup returns CDR1 SQVTM and CDR2 ANQGSEA. CDR3 sequence reads: CSVVRFGTGVGYTF. CDR3 coding DNA: TGCAGCGTTGTAAGGTTCGGGACAGGGGTTGGCTACACCTTC.

This rearrangement joins TRBV21-1 to TRBJ2-2; the table's D call TRBD1 went unverified against the DNA. TRBV21-1 counts as a pseudogene. This CDR3 spans 18 amino acids. CDR3 sequence: CASSKRDRGRDSTGELFF. The DNA of the CDR3 is TGTGCCAGCAGCAAACGGGACAGGGGGCGTGATTCCACCGGGGAGCTGTTTTTT.

The chain couples TRBV9 to TRBJ1-1, with 7 nucleotides matching TRBD1. The CDR3 length is 16 residues. The J segment lost 2 bases and the V segment lost 3 bases, leaving 10 bases of the junction unmatched. CDR1 is SGDLS, CDR2 YYNGEE, per germline. CDR3 nucleotide sequence: TGTGCCAGCAGCGCTAACCGGGACAGCTTTAACACTGAAGCTTTCTTT. Translating it yields CASSANRDSFNTEAFF.

This sequence joins TRBV3-1 (or the pseudogene TRBV3-2) and TRBJ2-2; maybe TRBD1 (5 bases). Germline CDR1 reads LGHDT; CDR2 reads YNNKEL (reference sequence). The CDR3 spans 17 residues. Trimming took 0 bases from V and 6 from J, leaving 17 bases between them. This CDR3 is CASSQEYGAERPGELFF. For the CDR3, the DNA is TGTGCCAGCAGCCAAGAATATGGGGCGGAGAGGCCCGGGGAGCTGTTTTTT.

Comment on this clone: At one end the junction does not follow the germline gene, possibly because of a read error. This rearrangement joins TRBV20-1 to TRBJ1-1, with D perhaps matching TRBD1 (6 bases). CDR1 DFQATT and CDR2 SNEGSKA come from the germline V gene (reference sequence). The CDR3 runs to 10 residues. The CDR3, as DNA: TGCAGTGCCACTCGGGACATTTTAGGGTTT. This encodes CSATRDILGF.

The rearrangement links TRBV9 to TRBJ1-2; 10 bases fit TRBD1. Per germline, CDR1 SGDLS and CDR2 YYNGEE. The CDR3 runs to 13 residues. J gave up 9 bases and V 3 bases, and 5 bases lay outside the gene matches. The CDR3 region has the DNA TGTGCCAGCAGCGCGGGGACAGGGGAGAGCTACACCTTC. This codes for CASSAGTGESYTF.

This clone was observed a few times. The chain is built from TRBV5-1 and TRBJ1-2; D is unresolved. Germline-derived CDR1 and CDR2 are SGHRS and YFSETQ. The V and J ends lost 1 base and 6 bases respectively, with 13 bases between them. The CDR3 runs to 14 residues. The CDR3 DNA sequence: TGCGCCAGCAGCTTGTTTCTAGCCGGGGATGGCTACACCTTC. This translates into CASSLFLAGDGYTF.

This chain links TRBV19 with TRBJ2-5; D is perhaps TRBD2 (6 bases). CDR1 is LNHDA, CDR2 SQIVND, per germline (reference sequence). V lost 0 bases and J 5 bases, leaving 19 bases between the germline ends. CDR3 length: 17 residues. CDR3 loop: CASSIDRTKGLRETQYF. CDR3 DNA sequence: TGTGCCAGTAGTATAGATAGGACTAAGGGACTCCGGGAGACCCAGTACTTC.

In its sample, this clone was seen once. The V call is TRBV5-4, the J call TRBJ1-4; a weak D match, TRBD1 (5 bases). V was cut by 4 bases and J by 1 base, with 14 bases left in between. From germline, CDR1 is SGHNT and CDR2 YYREEE (reference sequence). This CDR3 is 16 amino acids long. The CDR3 loop is CASSTRDGRTNEKLFF. In DNA form, the CDR3 reads TGTGCCAGCAGCACCCGGGACGGGAGAACTAATGAAAAACTGTTTTTT. Variable domain in full (rest from reference TRBV5-4 and TRBJ1-4): ETGVTQSPTHLIKTRGQQVTLRCSSQSGHNTVSWYQQALGQGPQFIFQYYREEENGRGNFPPRFSGLQFPNYSSELNVNALELDDSALYLCASSTRDGRTNEKLFFGSGTQLSVL.

The genes are TRBV19 and TRBJ2-1; TRBD1 agrees at 7 bases. The germline V gene encodes CDR1 LNHDA and CDR2 SQIVND (reference sequence). The CDR3 is made up of 13 amino acids. V lost 7 bases to trimming and J lost 3 bases; unmatched junction nucleotides: 3. The CDR3 loop is CASTRDSYNEQFF. In nucleotides, the CDR3 is TGTGCCAGTACCCGGGACAGCTACAATGAGCAGTTCTTC. The full variable domain, in which reference TRBV19 and TRBJ2-1 provide the parts outside the CDR3, is DGGITQSPKYLFRKEGQNVTLSCEQNLNHDAMYWYRQDPGQGLRLIYYSQIVNDFQKGDIAEGYSVSREKKESFPLTVTSAQKNPTAFYLCASTRDSYNEQFFGPGTRLTVL.

V usage is TRBV7-3 and J usage is TRBJ1-1, with a possible D match to TRBD1 (5 bases). Germline CDR1 SGHTA, CDR2 FQGTGA. The length of the CDR3 is 12 residues. Trimming pared 2 bases from V and 7 bases from J, leaving 8 bases between. This CDR3 reads CASSLYRGEAFF. CDR3 DNA sequence: TGTGCCAGCAGCTTATATAGGGGTGAAGCTTTCTTT.

In this sample, this clone turned up a few times. V is TRBV5-1 and J is TRBJ1-6; TRBD1 aligns across 9 bases. CDR1 SGHRS and CDR2 YFSETQ come from the germline V gene. The CDR3 contains 16 residues. V dropped 4 bases and J dropped 10; count of bases not matched to a gene: 12. In DNA, the CDR3 is TGCGCCAGCAGCCTAAGCACCGGGACAGGGAAATCACCCCTCCACTTT. Residues: CASSLSTGTGKSPLHF.

This chain links TRBV5-8 with TRBJ1-2; 7 nucleotides align to TRBD1. V lost 0 bases to trimming and J lost 7 bases; unmatched junction nucleotides: 6. CDR1 and CDR2 from the germline V gene are SGHTS and YDEGEE. This CDR3 contains 14 residues. The CDR3 loop reads CASSLGTGMSGYTF. In DNA form, the CDR3 reads TGTGCCAGCAGCTTGGGGACAGGCATGAGTGGCTACACCTTC. Drawing the rest from reference TRBV5-8 and TRBJ1-2, the complete variable domain is EAGVTQSPTHLIKTRGQQATLRCSPISGHTSVYWYQQALGLGLQFLLWYDEGEERNRGNFPPRFSGRQFPNYSSELNVNALELEDSALYLCASSLGTGMSGYTFGSGTRLTVV.

The genes are TRBV27 and TRBJ1-6; D is ambiguous. CDR3 length equals 15 residues. Per the germline V gene, CDR1 is MNHEY and CDR2 is SMNVEV (reference sequence). The V end was cut by 5 bases, the J end by 8 bases, with 16 bases between. The CDR3 spells CASSAVGVTYSPLHF. CDR3 DNA: TGTGCCAGCAGTGCGGTCGGCGTTACGTATTCACCCCTCCACTTT.

The CDR3 region is CASSQLGAGFSYGYTF. For the CDR3, the DNA is TGTGCCAGCAGCCAATTGGGAGCGGGGTTTAGCTATGGCTACACCTTC. This chain connects TRBV3-1 (or the pseudogene TRBV3-2) to TRBJ1-2; unclear D gene. V was pared by 2 bases and J by 4 bases, with 17 bases between. The CDR3 totals 16 residues. Germline V gene sequence: CDR1 LGHDT, CDR2 YNNKEL (reference sequence).

V usage is TRBV29-1 and J usage is TRBJ1-2; D possibly corresponds to TRBD1 (5 bases). The V gene's germline CDR1 is SQVTM and CDR2 ANQGSEA. The CDR3 contains 12 residues. V lost 7 bases and J 4 bases, leaving 13 bases between the germline ends. CDR3 in DNA: TGCAGCGCAGTGGTGGGGGGCTATGGCTACACCTTC. It is translated as CSAVVGGYGYTF.

The J gene is TRBJ2-1, the V gene TRBV5-1, with D possibly being TRBD2 (5 bases). Germline assignment: CDR1 SGHRS and CDR2 YFSETQ. Trimming took 0 bases from V and 4 from J, leaving 11 bases between them. The CDR3 has 15 residues. The CDR3 sequence: CASSLGLGDYNEQFF. In DNA, the CDR3 is TGCGCCAGCAGCTTGGGCCTCGGGGATTACAATGAGCAGTTCTTC. The full variable domain, its missing parts supplied by reference TRBV5-1 and TRBJ2-1, is KAGVTQTPRYLIKTRGQQVTLSCSPISGHRSVSWYQQTPGQGLQFLFEYFSETQRNKGNFPGRFSGRQFSNSRSEMNVSTLELGDSALYLCASSLGLGDYNEQFFGPGTRLTVL.

The gene calls are TRBV6-5 and TRBJ1-5; D gene ambiguous. V was shortened by 6 bases and J by 3 bases, with 6 bases between the two germline ends. Germline V gene lookup returns CDR1 MNHEY and CDR2 SVGAGI. The CDR3 is made up of 12 amino acids. The CDR3 DNA sequence: TGTGCCAGCAGGCGATACAATCAGCCCCAGCATTTT. Translation: CASRRYNQPQHF.